Reported below is one T cell receptor beta chain. Its antigen is still unknown. Nothing much larger sits one base from this clone, and base qualities are not available. Each collaborating institution followed its own protocols to collect whole blood in K2EDTA tubes. Collaborator samples were shipped for TCRbeta analysis as frozen whole blood, isolated PBMCs, or DNA extracted from either sample type. This entry is derived from a study of blood T cell repertoires in COVID-19 (dated by TCRdb to about 2020). Background for the entire study: Samples from collaborators originated in the United States, Italy and Spain and spanned both the acute and convalescent phases of COVID-19. The prospective study material was composed of cDNA or gDNA derived from T cells, B-cell-depleted T cells, or PBMCs. Subjects who had been exposed to COVID-19, were actively infected with it, or had recovered from it provided the deeply sampled blood TCRbeta repertoires that made up the dataset. A freely available public database, intended as a resource for researchers studying the immune response to SARS-CoV-2, is where the repertoires were released. The samples were drawn from the first 160 participants of the ongoing ImmuneRACE study and from 1,254 subjects provided by 6 global collaborators. The sample metadata nearly always contained a de-identified subject ID, COVID-19 status, age in years and sex. Where available, HLA class I and class II types were obtained from metadata supplied by the sample provider rather than from assay-based typing. The study at large found these results: How much clinical and demographic metadata was included differed by source and by participant, and the metadata was provided uncurated.

The immunoSEQ Assay, a bias-controlled multiplex PCR, was used to amplify TCRbeta CDR3 regions from genomic DNA. The study's own analysis went as follows. Nucleated cell counts per sample were estimated from amplification of reference gene primers within the assay. Sequence reads were collapsed and filtered to measure the absolute abundance of every unique TCRbeta CDR3 rearrangement. For each sample, productive Simpson clonality was calculated as the square root of Simpson's diversity index over productive rearrangements. TCRdb retrieved this table from immuneACCESS and kept in-frame rearrangements only. Not all clones are present; in checked studies, unresolved V genes account for under half, and no reason is known for the remainder. V and J calls and clone size follow that table, whereas D and trimming were derived from the DNA. The sample table shows roughly 160,000 clones, and roughly 85% are seen once. The top ten clones comprise 1.1% of the sample.

Trimming removed 0 bases from V and 5 bases from J; the gene matches leave 10 bases unexplained. The germline V gene supplies CDR1 SGDLS and CDR2 YYNGEE. Taken from cysteine to phenylalanine, the CDR3 has 16 residues. Only the CDR3 DNA stays, 48 bases, in frame from base 1. The receptor chain draws on TRBV9 and TRBJ1-2; the junction holds 7 bases that match TRBD1. This clonotype originated in a man aged 35 to 55 with acute or convalescent COVID-19. The material sequenced was peripheral blood. The CDR3 protein sequence reads: CASSVGPAAGGYGYTF. The nucleotide sequence reads as follows: TGTGCCAGCAGCGTAGGCCCCGCAGCAGGGGGTTATGGCTACACCTTC.